This TCR beta chain was observed in a study of identical twins. This clonotype was counted only a few times. TCRdb called the 5' RACE reads again in MiXCR, with one record for every CDR3 protein. The sample holds 200,000 to 250,000 distinct CDR3 sequences; about 6.7% are singletons and the top ten take roughly 15%. V was trimmed by 10 bases and J by 9 bases, leaving 25 bases between them. Per germline, CDR1 SEHNR and CDR2 FQNEAQ (reference sequence). The CDR3 covers 15 residues. The same specimen was also included in a second study, on T cells expressing NK-cell markers.

The chain links TRBV7-9 to TRBJ2-1; D is possibly TRBD1 (6 bases). The sample taken for sequencing was CD8+ T cells sorted from blood. This sequence was found in a young woman in good health. The CDR3, as DNA: TGTGCCATCGACCAGGGGACGCTCCTCAAGGGTGAGCAGTTCTTC. Translating it yields CAIDQGTLLKGEQFF.